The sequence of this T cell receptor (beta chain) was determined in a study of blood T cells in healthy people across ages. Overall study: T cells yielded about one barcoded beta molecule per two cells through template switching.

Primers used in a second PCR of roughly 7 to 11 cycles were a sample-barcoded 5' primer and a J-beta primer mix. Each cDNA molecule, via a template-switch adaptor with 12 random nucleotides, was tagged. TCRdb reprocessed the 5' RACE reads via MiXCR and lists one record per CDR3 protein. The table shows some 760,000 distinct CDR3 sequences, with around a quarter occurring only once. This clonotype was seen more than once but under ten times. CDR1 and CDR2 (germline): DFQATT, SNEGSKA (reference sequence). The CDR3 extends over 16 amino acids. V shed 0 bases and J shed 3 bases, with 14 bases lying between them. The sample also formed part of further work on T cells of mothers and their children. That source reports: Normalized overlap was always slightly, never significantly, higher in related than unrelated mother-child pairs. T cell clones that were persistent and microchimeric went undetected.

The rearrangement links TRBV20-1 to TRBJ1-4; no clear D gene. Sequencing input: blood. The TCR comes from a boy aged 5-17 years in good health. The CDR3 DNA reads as TGCAGTGCTAGAGATCAGACTACGGGAGCTAATGAAAAACTGTTTTTT. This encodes CSARDQTTGANEKLFF.